Following are 28 T cell receptor beta chains from one sample sequenced in a study of T cell responses to AZD1222 COVID-19 vaccine (dated by TCRdb to the early 2020s). The library was produced with the immunoSEQ multiplex PCR assay. The clones in this table, taken by TCRdb from immuneACCESS, are in-frame only. Not every clone is retained; where verified, under half of the shortfall comes from an unresolved V gene, and the cause of the rest is unknown. The sample profile shows about 130,000 clones; around 87% of them were found once. The top ten clonotypes cover 8.5% to 12% of the sample. The sample's time point label, decoded: baseline before first vaccination. Sequenced material: peripheral blood, taken on day 0 of AZD1222 vaccination. These receptors all come from an adult in good health.

The V and J genes are TRBV10-3 and TRBJ1-6; TRBD1 matches 10 bases. Per germline, CDR1 ENHRY and CDR2 SYGVKD. Trimming at V came to 6 bases and at J to 7 bases, leaving 6 bases not matched to a gene. This CDR3 contains 15 residues. The CDR3 sequence is CAIRPDRGINSPLHF. CDR3 sequence (DNA): TGTGCCATCAGACCGGACAGGGGGATAAATTCACCCCTCCACTTT.

The chain has TRBV27 and TRBJ1-5; 8 nucleotides agree with TRBD1. Germline loops: CDR1 MNHEY, CDR2 SMNVEV (reference sequence). Unmatched junction bases numbered 6, after V lost 5 bases and J lost 6 bases. The CDR3 is made up of 14 amino acids. The CDR3 DNA is TGTGCCAGCAGTGCCCCAGGGGGCGGTCAGCCCCAGCATTTT. It specifies CASSAPGGGQPQHF.

V usage is TRBV27 and J usage is TRBJ2-5; D not certain. This CDR3 has 12 amino acids. Trimming removed 5 bases from V and 5 bases from J, with 9 bases in between. The germline V gene has CDR1 MNHEY and CDR2 SMNVEV (reference sequence). The CDR3: CASSMPYETQYF. The CDR3 nucleotides are TGTGCCAGCAGTATGCCATATGAGACCCAGTACTTC.

The rearrangement joins TRBV5-6 to TRBJ1-2, with TRBD1 identical over 8 bases. The CDR3 has 14 residues. Trimming cost V 3 bases and J 7 bases; bases outside gene matches: 8. Per the germline V gene, CDR1 is SGHDT and CDR2 is YYEEEE. The CDR3 region is CASSSTGTGGGYTF. The CDR3 nucleotides are TGTGCCAGCAGCTCAACCGGGACAGGCGGTGGCTACACCTTC.

The rearrangement joins TRBV28 to TRBJ2-7; D is possibly TRBD1 or TRBD2 (7 bases each). CDR1 MDHEN and CDR2 SYDVKM come from the germline V gene. V was shortened by 6 bases and J by 4 bases, with 16 bases between the two germline ends. This CDR3 is built from 14 residues. The CDR3 nucleotides are TGTGCCAGCAGGGCAGGGGGGGGTTTTTACGAGCAGTACTTC. Translation gives CASRAGGGFYEQYF. The full variable domain, rest sourced from reference TRBV28 and TRBJ2-7, is DVKVTQSSRYLVKRTGEKVFLECVQDMDHENMFWYRQDPGLGLRLIYFSYDVKMKEKGDIPEGYSVSREKKERFSLILESASTNQTSMYLCASRAGGGFYEQYFGPGTRLTVT.

This clone was recorded only once. The V and J genes are TRBV19 and TRBJ1-1; 8 bases line up with TRBD1. This CDR3 comprises 15 residues. With V trimmed by 7 bases and J by 5 bases, 12 bases remained unmatched. Germline V CDR1 and CDR2: LNHDA, SQIVND (reference sequence). The CDR3 DNA reads TGTGCCAGTACTCTAGCACAGGGGGTTTGGACTGAAGCTTTCTTT. Protein product: CASTLAQGVWTEAFF.

The chain is built from TRBV20-1 and TRBJ2-2; maybe TRBD2 (6 bases). This CDR3 is built from 17 residues. The V gene lost 3 bases and the J gene lost 4 bases, with 21 bases spanning the gap. Per germline, CDR1 DFQATT and CDR2 SNEGSKA (reference sequence). The CDR3, as DNA: TGCAGTGCTAGTTCGGGACCCCATTCGCGGGGCACCGGGGAGCTGTTTTTT. It codes for CSASSGPHSRGTGELFF.

V is TRBV2 and J is TRBJ2-5, with D possibly called TRBD1 or TRBD2 (5 bases each). The ends were cut back, 4 bases at V and 5 bases at J, with 11 bases in the middle. The CDR3 is 13 amino acids. Germline CDR1 is SNHLY and CDR2 is FYNNEI. The CDR3 sequence is CASSVAWGETQYF. CDR3 DNA: TGTGCCAGCAGTGTTGCCTGGGGGGAGACCCAGTACTTC.

The chain is built from TRBV4-3 and TRBJ2-7; 7 nucleotides match TRBD1. J was trimmed by 0 bases and V by 0 bases; bases with no gene match: 2. CDR3 length equals 15 residues. Looked up from germline, CDR1 is LGHNA and CDR2 is YSLEER. The CDR3 protein is CASSQDWDSSYEQYF. In nucleotides, the CDR3 is TGCGCCAGCAGCCAAGATTGGGACAGCTCCTACGAGCAGTACTTC.

The chain has TRBV19 and TRBJ2-7; 8 nucleotides match TRBD2. V trimming: 6 bases; J trimming: 4 bases; junction bases outside the gene matches: 14. The CDR3 length is 16 residues. Germline CDR1 is LNHDA and CDR2 is SQIVND (reference sequence). The CDR3 region is CASSTPGGAGVYEQYF. In DNA form, the CDR3 reads TGTGCCAGTAGCACCCCCGGGGGAGCGGGAGTGTACGAGCAGTACTTC.

The J gene is TRBJ2-3, the V gene TRBV5-1; 12 bases are a match to TRBD2. Trimming cost V 3 bases and J 4 bases; bases outside gene matches: 15. Germline loops: CDR1 SGHRS, CDR2 YFSETQ. The CDR3 extends over 19 amino acids. CDR3 nucleotides: TGCGCCAGCAGCTCCAACCTAGCGGGGGGGCCTTCCGTGGCAGATACGCAGTATTTT. This encodes CASSSNLAGGPSVADTQYF.

V and J are TRBV7-9 and TRBJ1-1; D possibly corresponds to TRBD1 (6 bases). Germline V gives CDR1 SEHNR, CDR2 FQNEAQ (reference sequence). This CDR3 has 13 amino acids. The V end lost 1 base, the J end lost 11 bases, and 14 bases lay between the germline ends. CDR3 bases: TGTGCCAGCAGCTTAGGGGCAGGGGACGACGCTTTCTTT. Translation gives CASSLGAGDDAFF.

The chain is built from TRBV7-2 and TRBJ2-7, with D tentatively TRBD1 or TRBD2 (5 bases each). The V end lost 5 bases, the J end lost 6 bases, and 14 bases lay between the germline ends. This CDR3 is 13 amino acids long. CDR1 and CDR2 (germline): SGHTA, FQGNSA. Here the CDR3 reads CASSETPGPEQYF. CDR3 DNA sequence: TGTGCCAGCAGCGAAACCCCGGGGCCCGAGCAGTACTTC.

This clone has only one observation. V and J are TRBV2 and TRBJ1-2; weak D call: TRBD1 (5 bases). The CDR3 has 13 residues. Between the trimmed V and J ends, which lost 8 bases and 1 base, there was a span of 11 bases. CDR1 and CDR2 (germline): SNHLY, FYNNEI. The CDR3 protein is CASRGRSNYGYTF. The CDR3 nucleotides read TGTGCCAGCCGGGGGAGGAGTAACTATGGCTACACCTTC.

The chain carries TRBV5-1 and TRBJ2-3, with D maybe TRBD1 (5 bases). The CDR3 runs to 16 residues. CDR1 is SGHRS and CDR2 is YFSETQ in the germline V gene. V was pared by 3 bases and J by 2 bases, with 16 bases between. CDR3 bases: TGCGCCAGCAGCTACCTGACAGTACTCAACACAGATACGCAGTATTTT. Translation: CASSYLTVLNTDTQYF. The full variable domain, completed using reference TRBV5-1 and TRBJ2-3, is KAGVTQTPRYLIKTRGQQVTLSCSPISGHRSVSWYQQTPGQGLQFLFEYFSETQRNKGNFPGRFSGRQFSNSRSEMNVSTLELGDSALYLCASSYLTVLNTDTQYFGPGTRLTVL.

The genes are TRBV9 and TRBJ1-4; no clear D gene. CDR1 and CDR2 (germline): SGDLS, YYNGEE. The CDR3 covers 15 residues. The ends were cut back, 0 bases at V and 8 bases at J, with 14 bases in the middle. This CDR3 is CASSVEEGSAEKLFF. The CDR3 coding sequence is TGTGCCAGCAGCGTAGAGGAAGGGAGTGCGGAAAAACTGTTTTTT.

The chain employs TRBV7-2 and TRBJ1-2; no firm D call. Trimming left V 0 bases short and J 8 bases short, with 16 bases between. The germline V gene has CDR1 SGHTA and CDR2 FQGNSA. The CDR3 is 15 residues long. CDR3 residues: CASSLAPLGREGYTF. DNA of the CDR3: TGTGCCAGCAGCTTAGCCCCTTTGGGGAGGGAGGGCTACACCTTC.

V usage is TRBV7-3 and J usage is TRBJ1-5; 8 bases fit TRBD1. CDR3 size: 16 residues. The J segment lost 0 bases and the V segment lost 4 bases, leaving 5 bases of the junction unmatched. CDR1 and CDR2 (germline): SGHTA, FQGTGA. For the CDR3, the DNA is TGTGCCAGCAGCTCGACAGGGGAACATAGCAATCAGCCCCAGCATTTT. Amino acid sequence: CASSSTGEHSNQPQHF.

The gene calls are TRBV7-2 and TRBJ2-7; either TRBD1 or TRBD2 may fit D (7 bases each). This CDR3 spans 13 amino acids. The V gene's germline CDR1 is SGHTA and CDR2 FQGNSA. V was cut by 4 bases and J by 6 bases, with 13 bases left in between. The CDR3 reads CASSSRGGAEQYF. The CDR3, as DNA: TGTGCCAGCAGCTCCAGGGGGGGTGCCGAGCAGTACTTC.

CDR3 in DNA: TGCAGCGTTGTAGGTCAGGCCGACGAGCAGTACTTC. It yields the protein CSVVGQADEQYF. The chain couples TRBV29-1 to TRBJ2-7, with no clear D. V was shortened by 4 bases and J by 5 bases, with 12 bases between the two germline ends. CDR3 size: 12 residues. Germline V CDR1 and CDR2: SQVTM, ANQGSEA.

The chain recombines TRBV5-4 with TRBJ1-1; the match to TRBD1 covers 7 bases. Germline V lookup: CDR1 SGHNT, CDR2 YYREEE (reference sequence). J gave up 0 bases and V 4 bases, and 6 bases lay outside the gene matches. This CDR3 is 15 amino acids long. The DNA for the CDR3 is TGTGCCAGCAGCCGCGAGACAGGGTTGAACACTGAAGCTTTCTTT. Protein: CASSRETGLNTEAFF.

This clone came up once. V and J are TRBV20-1 and TRBJ1-4; unclear D gene. The CDR3 has 14 amino acids. Deletions cut 3 bases from V and 4 bases from J, with 12 bases between. Germline CDR1 is DFQATT and CDR2 is SNEGSKA (reference sequence). The CDR3 nucleotides are TGCAGTGCTAGTAGCCCTCCTGATAATGAAAAACTGTTTTTT. Translated: CSASSPPDNEKLFF.

The V gene is TRBV27, the J gene TRBJ2-1, with TRBD1 matching 10 bases. The CDR3 is 19 amino acids. Trimming cost V 6 bases and J 4 bases; bases outside gene matches: 18. Germline CDR1 is MNHEY and CDR2 is SMNVEV (reference sequence). The CDR3 DNA reads as TGTGCCAGCAGCCCCAACCGACAGGGGGCGGAAGCCCTTTACAATGAGCAGTTCTTC. Protein: CASSPNRQGAEALYNEQFF.

This sequence joins TRBV6-2 or TRBV6-3 and TRBJ2-6, with D hard to call. The CDR3 is 15 residues long. Per germline, CDR1 MNHEY and CDR2 SVGEGT. V was clipped by 2 bases and J by 0 bases, with 5 bases between them. This CDR3 is CASSYGNSGANVLTF. The CDR3, as DNA: TGTGCCAGCAGTTACGGAAACTCTGGGGCCAACGTCCTGACTTTC.

The rearrangement uses TRBV2 and TRBJ2-7, with unresolved D. This CDR3 spans 12 amino acids. Looked up from germline, CDR1 is SNHLY and CDR2 is FYNNEI. Trimming removed 8 bases at V and 3 bases at J, with 11 bases between. CDR3 in amino acids: CASATPRYEQYF. The DNA for the CDR3 is TGTGCCAGCGCGACACCCCGCTACGAGCAGTACTTC.

The V call is TRBV7-9, the J call TRBJ2-7; D may match TRBD1 or TRBD2 (5 bases each). The CDR3 is 14 amino acids. The V and J ends lost 5 bases and 6 bases respectively, with 17 bases between them. Germline CDR1 and CDR2: SEHNR and FQNEAQ (reference sequence). DNA for the CDR3: TGTGCCAGCAGCACCGGACATCCAGGGAGCGAGCAGTACTTC. Translated, it gives CASSTGHPGSEQYF.

This chain joins TRBV5-5 and TRBJ1-1; D call uncertain. In germline, CDR1 is SGHKS, CDR2 YYEKEE (reference sequence). Trimming cost V 2 bases and J 4 bases, with 9 bases left between them. This CDR3 contains 13 residues. DNA for the CDR3: TGTGCCAGCAGCTTCTCGGGCGGCACTGAAGCTTTCTTT. Translated: CASSFSGGTEAFF.

The V and J genes are TRBV7-2 and TRBJ2-7, with 9 bases matching TRBD2. The germline gives CDR1 SGHTA, CDR2 FQGNSA. This CDR3 region has 15 residues. After removal of 5 bases from V and 2 bases from J, the junction contained 7 bases not matched to a gene. The CDR3 spells CASSVSGGPTYEQYF. CDR3 sequence (DNA): TGTGCCAGCAGCGTTAGCGGGGGACCTACCTACGAGCAGTACTTC.